Listed here are 24 T cell receptor beta chains from one sample, sequenced in a study of cytomegalovirus exposure and HLA in healthy donors. TCRdb's table, derived via immunoSEQ multiplex PCR, lists solely in-frame clones and lacks some. The sample lists approximately 98,000 clones, around 95% occurring once. The sample consisted of PBMCs. The receptors were sampled from a young woman in good health and CMV-seronegative.

CDR3 region: CASSWGMGGGGYTF. The CDR3 DNA follows: TGTGCCAGCAGTTGGGGGATGGGGGGGGGTGGCTACACCTTC. The V gene is TRBV6-5, the J gene TRBJ1-2; the D gene is possibly TRBD1 (5 bases). Germline values: CDR1 MNHEY, CDR2 SVGAGI. The CDR3 extends over 14 amino acids. Deletions cut 4 bases from V and 7 bases from J, with 16 bases between.

The chain recombines TRBV7-6 with TRBJ2-1, with D unclear. V was cut by 3 bases and J by 9 bases, with 9 bases left in between. The CDR3 extends over 12 amino acids. Germline V gene sequence: CDR1 SGHVS, CDR2 FNYEAQ. CDR3 loop: CASSFHSSEQFF. CDR3 DNA sequence: TGTGCCAGCAGCTTCCATTCGAGTGAGCAGTTCTTC.

The V gene is TRBV18, the J gene TRBJ1-4, with D possibly matching TRBD1 (6 bases). V dropped 1 base and J dropped 7 bases, with 10 bases sitting between them. From germline, CDR1 is KGHSH and CDR2 LQKENI. The CDR3 runs to 14 residues. CDR3 DNA sequence: TGTGCCAGCTCACCACGGCCAGGGGTTGAAAAACTGTTTTTT. This gives the protein CASSPRPGVEKLFF.

The gene calls are TRBV10-2 and TRBJ1-6; D call uncertain. With 3 bases removed from V and 14 bases from J, the gap between germline ends came to 8 bases. CDR1 is WSHSY, CDR2 SAAADI, per germline. The CDR3 contains 11 residues. CDR3 DNA sequence: TGCGCCAGCAGTGAACAGTATACCCTCCACTTT. It translates to CASSEQYTLHF.

This clone showed up just once. The V gene is TRBV6-1, the J gene TRBJ2-3, with a tentative D call TRBD1 (5 bases). The CDR3 has 13 residues. Per germline, CDR1 MNHNS and CDR2 SASEGT. V lost 7 bases, J lost 1 base, and 9 bases lay in between. The CDR3 here is CASKGQGTDTQYF. CDR3 in DNA: TGTGCCAGCAAGGGGCAGGGCACAGATACGCAGTATTTT.

CDR3 residues: CASSPGNTIYF. In nucleotides, the CDR3 is TGTGCCAGCAGCCCGGGAAACACCATATATTTT. The J gene is TRBJ1-3, the V gene TRBV7-8; D uncertain. The germline V and J ends were trimmed by 5 bases and 4 bases, with 3 bases remaining between them. The germline CDR1 and CDR2 sequences are SGHVS and FQNEAQ. This CDR3 contains 11 residues.

This rearrangement joins TRBV9 to TRBJ1-5; 7 nucleotides agree with TRBD1. The ends lost 3 bases at V and 3 bases at J; junction bases unmatched: 3. The CDR3 is 14 residues long. Germline lookup yields CDR1 SGDLS and CDR2 YYNGEE. The DNA of the CDR3 is TGTGCCAGCAGCGAGGGGGCTTCCAATCAGCCCCAGCATTTT. Its protein is CASSEGASNQPQHF.

The genes are TRBV20-1 and TRBJ1-2, with D possibly matching TRBD1 (6 bases). Germline V gives CDR1 DFQATT, CDR2 SNEGSKA (reference sequence). The CDR3 sequence is 11 residues long. V was cut by 5 bases and J by 4 bases, with 8 bases left in between. The CDR3 DNA reads TGCAGTGCTGACAGGACCTATGGCTACACCTTC. Protein sequence: CSADRTYGYTF.

V and J are TRBV4-3 and TRBJ1-2, with 8 positions matching TRBD1. The CDR3 spans 17 residues. Germline loops: CDR1 LGHNA, CDR2 YSLEER. V shed 1 base and J 3 bases; nucleotides not matched to a gene: 10. CDR3 sequence reads: CASSQVGSGGVYYGYTF. The CDR3 DNA follows: TGCGCCAGCAGCCAAGTTGGGTCAGGGGGCGTTTACTATGGCTACACCTTC.

This clone was seen just once. The CDR3 region is CASSLGGRQETQYF. CDR3 nucleotides: TGTGCCAGCAGCTTAGGTGGCCGCCAAGAGACCCAGTACTTC. This chain joins TRBV11-3 and TRBJ2-5; D is undetermined. V lost 1 base to trimming and J lost 1 base, with 7 bases between them. Germline loops: CDR1 SGHNT, CDR2 YENEEA. This CDR3 region has 14 residues.

The CDR3 loop reads CASSLAIETEAFF. CDR3 sequence (DNA): TGCGCCAGCAGCTTGGCCATCGAGACTGAAGCTTTCTTT. The rearrangement joins TRBV5-1 to TRBJ1-1; D is unresolved. CDR1 is SGHRS, CDR2 YFSETQ, per germline. Trimming removed 0 bases at V and 5 bases at J, with 8 bases between. The CDR3 runs 13 residues.

V is TRBV29-1 and J is TRBJ2-5; 9 nucleotides align to TRBD2. This CDR3 contains 12 residues. The germline V gene has CDR1 SQVTM and CDR2 ANQGSEA. With 4 bases clipped from V and 5 bases from J, the junction kept 2 bases outside the gene matches. The CDR3 DNA reads TGCAGCGTTGGCACTAGCGGGGAGACCCAGTACTTC. It translates to CSVGTSGETQYF.

This clone was seen a few times. In nucleotides, the CDR3 is TGTGCCAGCAGCTTAGGACAGGGTGTTACGGGGACCCAGTACTTC. It translates to CASSLGQGVTGTQYF. The V call is TRBV7-2, the J call TRBJ2-5, with 7 bases aligning to TRBD1. Looked up from germline, CDR1 is SGHTA and CDR2 is FQGNSA. After removal of 1 base from V and 7 bases from J, the junction contained 9 bases not matched to a gene. This CDR3 comprises 15 residues.

V is TRBV19 and J is TRBJ2-5, with 8 bases fitting TRBD2. CDR3 length equals 15 residues. The V gene end was trimmed by 3 bases and the J gene end by 4 bases; junction bases not matched to a gene: 7. CDR1 and CDR2 (germline): LNHDA, SQIVND (reference sequence). CDR3 sequence (DNA): TGTGCCAGTAGTATTCAAGGACTAGCTGGAGAGACCCAGTACTTC. Residues: CASSIQGLAGETQYF. Full variable domain (outside the CDR3, taken from reference TRBV19 and TRBJ2-5): DGGITQSPKYLFRKEGQNVTLSCEQNLNHDAMYWYRQDPGQGLRLIYYSQIVNDFQKGDIAEGYSVSREKKESFPLTVTSAQKNPTAFYLCASSIQGLAGETQYFGPGTRLLVL.

The chain links TRBV7-2 to TRBJ2-5; 9 nucleotides line up with TRBD2. Germline V gene data show CDR1 as SGHTA and CDR2 as FQGNSA. The CDR3 has 17 amino acids. J lost 5 bases, V lost 1 base, and 11 bases had no gene match. DNA for the CDR3: TGTGCCAGCAGCTTAGTCGGGCTAGCGGGGCCCGGGGAGACCCAGTACTTC. It encodes CASSLVGLAGPGETQYF.

CDR3 in amino acids: CATGRGTGLHEQYF. Written as DNA, the CDR3 is TGTGCCACAGGAAGGGGGACAGGGCTCCACGAGCAGTACTTC. The rearrangement links TRBV7-8 to TRBJ2-7, with 9 bases lining up with TRBD1. Germline loops: CDR1 SGHVS, CDR2 FQNEAQ. This CDR3 is 14 amino acids long. The J segment lost 5 bases and the V segment lost 10 bases, leaving 12 bases of the junction unmatched.

This clone was picked up one time. This sequence joins TRBV6-5 and TRBJ1-1; no reliable D call. The germline V gene encodes CDR1 MNHEY and CDR2 SVGAGI. V was pared by 6 bases and J by 4 bases, with 12 bases between. CDR3 length: 13 amino acids. CDR3 nucleotide sequence: TGTGCCAGCAGCCCCGCGGGAGTCACTGAAGCTTTCTTT. Translating gives CASSPAGVTEAFF.

The J gene is TRBJ2-7, the V gene TRBV5-1; tentatively, D is TRBD1 (6 bases). Looked up from germline, CDR1 is SGHRS and CDR2 is YFSETQ. Trimming cost V 0 bases and J 3 bases, with 16 bases left between them. The CDR3 is made up of 16 amino acids. The DNA of the CDR3 is TGCGCCAGCAGCTTGGCCCAGGGGATTCCCCACTACGAGCAGTACTTC. Encoded protein: CASSLAQGIPHYEQYF.

The chain recombines TRBV18 with TRBJ2-1; no definite D call. This CDR3 has 15 amino acids. With 3 bases removed from V and 3 bases from J, the gap between germline ends came to 12 bases. Germline CDR1 and CDR2: KGHSH and LQKENI. The CDR3: CASSPLTPIYNEQFF. CDR3 nucleotides: TGTGCCAGCTCACCTCTTACACCGATCTACAATGAGCAGTTCTTC.

This chain uses TRBV15 with TRBJ1-1; no clear D gene. The germline V and J ends were trimmed by 0 bases and 1 base, with 6 bases remaining between them. Germline loops: CDR1 LNHNV, CDR2 YYDKDF (reference sequence). The CDR3 length is 14 residues. The CDR3 region has the DNA TGTGCCACCAGCAGAGAAACAGAGAACACTGAAGCTTTCTTT. The encoded protein is CATSRETENTEAFF.

The chain joins TRBV6-1 to TRBJ2-1; D may be TRBD1 (6 bases). The V end lost 8 bases, the J end lost 6 bases, and 8 bases lay between the germline ends. The length of the CDR3 is 11 residues. CDR1 is MNHNS, CDR2 SASEGT, per germline. This CDR3 is CASGQSNEQFF. CDR3 bases: TGTGCCAGCGGACAGTCCAATGAGCAGTTCTTC.

The chain combines TRBV5-1 with TRBJ2-1; the match to TRBD2 covers 9 bases. The CDR3 is 16 residues long. The V gene end was trimmed by 1 base and the J gene end by 8 bases; junction bases not matched to a gene: 10. The V gene's germline CDR1 is SGHRS and CDR2 YFSETQ. This CDR3 reads CASSLFGGGGEDEQFF. The CDR3, as DNA: TGCGCCAGCAGCTTGTTTGGCGGGGGGGGAGAGGATGAGCAGTTCTTC.

This clone was seen only once. The J gene is TRBJ2-3, the V gene TRBV2, with TRBD2 as a possible D gene (6 bases). Germline CDR1 SNHLY, CDR2 FYNNEI. V was pared by 6 bases and J by 6 bases, with 10 bases between. The CDR3 runs to 12 residues. CDR3: CASRTSSDTQYF. The CDR3 region has the DNA TGTGCCAGCAGGACTAGTTCGGATACGCAGTATTTT.

V and J are TRBV4-2 and TRBJ2-5, with D hard to call. The CDR3 has 13 amino acids. With 1 base removed from V and 5 bases from J, the gap between germline ends came to 8 bases. The germline gives CDR1 LGHNA, CDR2 YNFKEQ. The CDR3 nucleotides read TGTGCCAGCAGCCAAGGTCGGTCGGAGACCCAGTACTTC. Encoded protein: CASSQGRSETQYF.